The entry below gives a single T cell receptor beta chain sequence along with its context. This clone has just a few counts. This clone's antigen is unknown. Base qualities are not provided; no much larger clone lies one nucleotide away. The sample's time point label, decoded: cycle 4 day 1 (C4D1), after more than five weeks of nivolumab. All trial patients had relapsed after autologous stem cell transplantation, with cohorts A, B and C differing in prior brentuximab vedotin exposure. The trial cohort was composed of approximately 56 patients with relapsed/refractory classical Hodgkin lymphoma, for whom complete response, partial response or progressive disease was recorded as best overall response. Single-agent nivolumab was administered to trial patients in the multi-cohort phase II CheckMate 205 trial. An independent review committee assessed best overall response using the 2007 International Working Group response criteria. Trial PBMCs were obtained immediately prior to nivolumab initiation (C1D1) and on therapy at cycle 2 day 1 and cycle 4 day 1. Peripheral blood was collected in 8 mL Vacutainer Cell Preparation Tubes, from which PBMCs were isolated by centrifugation and then cryopreserved.

The data derive from a study of PD-1 blockade in classical Hodgkin lymphoma (dated by TCRdb to the early 2020s). Describing the broader study: Nivolumab dosing was 3 mg/kg intravenously every 2 weeks, continuing until either disease progression or unacceptable toxicity. A peripheral blood immune signature of response to PD-1 blockade in classical Hodgkin lymphoma was defined using TCR beta sequencing and CyTOF.

Genomic DNA was extracted with the Qiagen DNeasy kit from unsorted PBMCs and from negatively selected CD4+ and CD8+ fractions. TCR beta CDR3 regions were subjected to amplification by immunoSEQ multiplex PCR with primers that anneal to V and J segments. A synthetic immune receptor repertoire was used to minimize amplification bias, and any remaining bias was removed computationally after sequencing. Turning to the authors' computational methods: Custom Python scripts were used to quantify repertoire diversity as the Shannon entropy index. Unsorted, CD4+ and CD8+ repertoires were analyzed separately, except for combined analyses in which CD4+ and CD8+ sequences were merged in silico. A clone was considered expanded if an increase in frequency of at least 2-fold after treatment relative to C1D1 was found, and a pseudocount of 0.5 was applied to clones undetected at baseline. Clones with 0 or 1 copy at C1D1 were defined as singleton clones, while clones with 2 or more copies were defined as non-singleton clones. Clones expanded in unsorted samples were labelled as CD4+, CD8+ or unknown by matching protein sequences in sorted samples from the same patient. Wilcoxon tests on paired samples were used to test diversity changes from C1D1 to C4D1. TCRdb mirrors the immuneACCESS table, restricted to in-frame sequences. Some clones are absent from its copies; in checked studies, under half trace to an unresolved V gene, and the reason for the others is unknown. That table supplies the V and J calls and clone size; D and trimming were determined from the DNA. In all, the sample holds roughly 100,000 clones, and around 80% of those were seen once. Approximately 9% of the sample is taken by the ten largest.

Summary of the overall study and its limitations: Only a single clinical trial cohort was studied, and what caused the repertoire differences, possibly disease activity or prior therapy, remained undefined. Baseline TCR diversity was reported to be lower in newly diagnosed patients than in healthy donors and to be lower still in relapsed/refractory patients. Trial patients with a complete response had baseline diversity similar to that of newly diagnosed patients, while partial responders and progressors had significantly lower diversity. Lower diversity was observed in patients in whom nivolumab was started less than 1 year after ASCT, and these patients were excluded from later analyses so that confounding by immune reconstitution would be avoided. CD4+ but not CD8+ TCR diversity rose significantly by C4D1 (p=0.0027 vs p=0.16), most apparent in complete responders (p=0.02).

Clipping removes 1 base from V and 6 bases from J, with 6 as the unmatched junction base count. From its cysteine to its phenylalanine, the CDR3 spans 15 amino acids. Solely the CDR3 DNA is kept, with 45 bases framed from the first base. In the germline V gene, CDR1 corresponds to LGHNA and CDR2 to YSLEER. The sequencing here drew on peripheral blood mononuclear cells (PBMCs), taken before the fourth cycle of nivolumab. The sequence is built from TRBV4-3 and TRBJ2-3, and 8 bases in between align with TRBD1. The TCR comes from a human donor with classical Hodgkin lymphoma. The sequenced DNA is TGCGCCAGCAGCCAAGTCGGACAGGGTCTGGATACGCAGTATTTT. Its coded protein is CASSQVGQGLDTQYF.